This T cell receptor (beta chain) was sequenced for a study of beta chain features in type 1 diabetes. Study observations and caveats: The cDNA sequencing approach could over-represent high-TCR-expressing cells. Significant though moderate, a shortening of TCRB CDR3s appeared in all four CD4+ subsets of Type 1 diabetes patients.

A note on this clone: What it binds is unknown.

Sorted cells reached over 98% purity in every population. The CDR3 is 12 residues long. The germline V and J ends were trimmed by 8 bases and 5 bases, with 12 bases remaining between them. Germline V gives CDR1 SNHLY, CDR2 FYNNEI. Sequenced material consisted of expressed TCRB transcripts (all of the isolated RNA was reverse transcribed). Repertoires were generated with immunoSEQ multiplex PCR, while TCRdb's copy carries only in-frame clones and drops some. The sample lists 130,000 to 150,000 clones; around a tenth were seen once. The chain carries TRBV2 and TRBJ2-5, with D hard to call. This TCR came from a young man in good health. Material for sequencing was central memory CD4+ T cells from blood. CDR3 nucleotides: TGTGCCAGCGAGTGGCGGTGGGAGACCCAGTACTTC. This codes for CASEWRWETQYF.